This TCR beta chain was profiled in a study of identical twins. Study-wide results and caveats: Twins showed weaker excess sharing in their beta out-of-frame sequences.

A template switching step contributed a universal primer site, while unique molecular identifiers were present in the cDNA. TCRdb reanalysed the 5' RACE reads using MiXCR and keeps one entry per CDR3 protein. Of 690,000 or so distinct CDR3 sequences in the sample, roughly 8% are singletons; the top ten hold more than 0.75%. V dropped 5 bases and J dropped 2 bases, with 13 bases sitting between them. The CDR3 extends over 15 amino acids. Ten or more counts support this clonotype. Its antigen is currently unknown. The sample was also linked to a second study, of yellow fever vaccine responses in identical twins. That study reports: A vaccine T cell response that seemed partly convergent and partly personalized was reported in twins.

This TCR derives from a woman aged 18-35 years in good health. The source material was PBMCs. This chain joins TRBV12-3 or TRBV12-4 and TRBJ2-1; D might be TRBD1 (5 bases). DNA for the CDR3: TGTGCCAGCAGTCCTCAGGGAATCGCCTACAATGAGCAGTTCTTC. Amino acids: CASSPQGIAYNEQFF.